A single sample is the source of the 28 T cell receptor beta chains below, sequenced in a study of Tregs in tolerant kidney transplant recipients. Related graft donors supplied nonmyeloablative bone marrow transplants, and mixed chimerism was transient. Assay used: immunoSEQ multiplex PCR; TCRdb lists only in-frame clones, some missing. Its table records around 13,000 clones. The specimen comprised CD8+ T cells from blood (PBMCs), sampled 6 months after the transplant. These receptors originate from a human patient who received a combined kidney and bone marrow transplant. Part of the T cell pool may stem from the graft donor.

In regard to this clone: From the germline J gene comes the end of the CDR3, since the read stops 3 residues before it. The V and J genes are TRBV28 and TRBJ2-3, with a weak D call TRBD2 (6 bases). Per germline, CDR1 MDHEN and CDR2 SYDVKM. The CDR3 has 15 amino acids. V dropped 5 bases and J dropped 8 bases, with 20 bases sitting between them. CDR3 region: CASSPYVGGKGTQYF. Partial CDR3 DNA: TGTGCCAGCAGTCCCTATGTGGGGGGAAAGGGTACG.

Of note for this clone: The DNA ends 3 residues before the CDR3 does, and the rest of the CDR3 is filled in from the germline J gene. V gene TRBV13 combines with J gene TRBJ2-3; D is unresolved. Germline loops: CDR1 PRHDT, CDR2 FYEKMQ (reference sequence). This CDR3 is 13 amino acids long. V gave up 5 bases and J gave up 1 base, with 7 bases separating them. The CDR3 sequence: CASSLWRTDTQYF. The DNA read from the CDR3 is TGTGCCAGCAGCCTTTGGCGCACAGATACG.

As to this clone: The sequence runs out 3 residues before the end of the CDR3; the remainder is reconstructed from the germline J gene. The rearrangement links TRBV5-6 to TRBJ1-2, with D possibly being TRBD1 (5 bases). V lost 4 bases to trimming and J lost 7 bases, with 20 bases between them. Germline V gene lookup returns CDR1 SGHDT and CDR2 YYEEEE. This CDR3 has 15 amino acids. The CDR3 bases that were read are TGTGCCAGCAGCGGGGCGGGGGGACGTATCGTTGGC. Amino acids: CASSGAGGRIVG. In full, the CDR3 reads CASSGAGGRIVGYTF.

Partial CDR3 DNA: TGTGCCAGCAGCTTAGTCGGGCTTTCAGGGGTCGGAAACACC. Amino acids: CASSLVGLSGVGNT. The CDR3 reads in full as CASSLVGLSGVGNTIYF. The rearrangement joins TRBV7-6 to TRBJ1-3, with D possibly TRBD1 on 6 matching bases. The DNA ends 3 residues before the CDR3 does, and the rest of the CDR3 is filled in from the germline J gene. CDR1 SGHVS and CDR2 FNYEAQ come from the germline V gene. Trimming took off 1 base at V and 4 bases at J, with 17 bases between the two ends. This CDR3 has 17 residues.

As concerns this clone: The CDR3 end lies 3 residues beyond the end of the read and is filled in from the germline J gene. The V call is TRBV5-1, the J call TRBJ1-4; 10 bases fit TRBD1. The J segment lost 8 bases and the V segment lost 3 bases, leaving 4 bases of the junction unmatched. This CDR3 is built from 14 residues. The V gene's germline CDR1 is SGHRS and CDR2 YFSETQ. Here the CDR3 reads CASSSGTGDEKLFF. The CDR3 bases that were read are TGCGCCAGCAGCTCAGGGACAGGGGACGAAAAA.

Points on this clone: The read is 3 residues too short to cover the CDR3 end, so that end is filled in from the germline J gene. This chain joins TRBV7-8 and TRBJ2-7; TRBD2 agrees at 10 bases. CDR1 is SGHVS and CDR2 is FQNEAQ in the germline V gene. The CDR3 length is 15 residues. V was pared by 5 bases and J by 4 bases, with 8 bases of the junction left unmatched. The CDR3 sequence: CASSLLAGFSYEQYF. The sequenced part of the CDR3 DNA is TGTGCCAGCAGCCTACTAGCGGGATTTTCGTACGAG.

The CDR3 DNA, read in part, is TGTGCCAGCAGCGAAGGGACAGGGGTAGACACCGGGGAG. It is translated as CASSEGTGVDTGE. From start to end, the CDR3 is CASSEGTGVDTGELFF. This chain links TRBV13 with TRBJ2-2; 10 bases agree with TRBD1. With the read ending 3 residues before the CDR3 end, the germline J gene is used to fill in that end. The CDR3 runs 16 residues. J lost 3 bases, V lost 5 bases, and 6 bases had no gene match. The germline V gene has CDR1 PRHDT and CDR2 FYEKMQ (reference sequence).

The sequenced part of the CDR3 DNA is TGTGCCAGCAGTCTCCAACCGGGACAGGAATACGAC. As protein: CASSLQPGQEYD. From start to end, the CDR3 is CASSLQPGQEYDYTF. The rearrangement joins TRBV7-6 to TRBJ1-2; 8 nucleotides line up with TRBD1. The read comes to an end 3 residues before the CDR3 does, leaving the germline J gene to fill in the end. The CDR3 runs to 15 residues. CDR1 SGHVS and CDR2 FNYEAQ come from the germline V gene.

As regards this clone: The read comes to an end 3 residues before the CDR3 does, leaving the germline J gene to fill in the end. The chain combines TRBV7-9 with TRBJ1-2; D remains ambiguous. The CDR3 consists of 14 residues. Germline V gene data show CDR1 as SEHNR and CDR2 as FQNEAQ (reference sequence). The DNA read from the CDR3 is TGTGCCAGCAGTCTAGCGGGAGAGGGCTACGAC. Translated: CASSLAGEGYD. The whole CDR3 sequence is CASSLAGEGYDYTF.

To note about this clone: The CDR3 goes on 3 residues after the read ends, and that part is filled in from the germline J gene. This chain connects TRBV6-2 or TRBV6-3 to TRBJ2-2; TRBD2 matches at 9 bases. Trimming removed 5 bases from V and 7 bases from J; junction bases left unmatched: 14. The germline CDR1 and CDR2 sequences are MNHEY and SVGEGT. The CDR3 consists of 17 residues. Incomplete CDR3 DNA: TGTGCCAGCAGTACCGGGGGCCTAGCGGGACGGGACGGGGAG. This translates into CASSTGGLAGRDGE. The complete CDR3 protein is CASSTGGLAGRDGELFF.

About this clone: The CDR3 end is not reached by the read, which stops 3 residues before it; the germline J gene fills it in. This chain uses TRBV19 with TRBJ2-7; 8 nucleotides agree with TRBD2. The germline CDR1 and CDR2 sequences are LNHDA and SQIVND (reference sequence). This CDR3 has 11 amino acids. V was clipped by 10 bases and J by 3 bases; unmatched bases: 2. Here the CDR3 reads CATGTSYEQYF. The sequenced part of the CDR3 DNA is TGTGCCACCGGGACTAGCTACGAG.

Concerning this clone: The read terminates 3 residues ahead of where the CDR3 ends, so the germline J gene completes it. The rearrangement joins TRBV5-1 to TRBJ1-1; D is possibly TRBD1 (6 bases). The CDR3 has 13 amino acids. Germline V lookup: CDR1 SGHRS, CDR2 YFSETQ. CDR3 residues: CASSPGQRLEAFF. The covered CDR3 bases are TGCGCCAGCAGCCCCGGACAGAGACTGGAA.

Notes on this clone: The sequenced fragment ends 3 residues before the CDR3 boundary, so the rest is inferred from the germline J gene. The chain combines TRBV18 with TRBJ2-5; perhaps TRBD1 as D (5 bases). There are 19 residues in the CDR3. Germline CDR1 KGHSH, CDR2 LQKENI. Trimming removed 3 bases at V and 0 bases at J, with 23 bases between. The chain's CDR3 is CASSPGLASSLTYQETQYF. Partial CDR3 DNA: TGTGCCAGCTCACCGGGGCTGGCCTCCTCCCTTACTTACCAAGAGACC.

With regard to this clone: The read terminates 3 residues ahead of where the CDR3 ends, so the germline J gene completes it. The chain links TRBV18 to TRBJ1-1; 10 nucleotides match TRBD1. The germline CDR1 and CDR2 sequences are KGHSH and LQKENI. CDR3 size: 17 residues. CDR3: CASSPGRDRGGSYEAFF. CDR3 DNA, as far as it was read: TGTGCCAGCTCACCAGGGCGGGACAGGGGAGGTTCCTACGAG.

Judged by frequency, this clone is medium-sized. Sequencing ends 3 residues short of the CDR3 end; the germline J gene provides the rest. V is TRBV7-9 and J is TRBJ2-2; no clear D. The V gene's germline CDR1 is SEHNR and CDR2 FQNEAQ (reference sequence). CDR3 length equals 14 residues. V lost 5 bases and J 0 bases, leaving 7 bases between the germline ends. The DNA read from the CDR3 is TGTGCCAGCAGCCTAAACCCGAACACCGGGGAG. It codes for CASSLNPNTGE. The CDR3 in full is CASSLNPNTGELFF.

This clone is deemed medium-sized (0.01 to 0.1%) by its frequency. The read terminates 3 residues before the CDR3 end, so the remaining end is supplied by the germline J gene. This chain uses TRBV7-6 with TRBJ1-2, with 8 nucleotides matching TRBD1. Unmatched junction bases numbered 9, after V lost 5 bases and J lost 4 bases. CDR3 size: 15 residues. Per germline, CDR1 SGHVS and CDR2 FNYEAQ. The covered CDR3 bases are TGTGCCAGCAGCCCTGAGGAAACAGGGGGCTATGGC. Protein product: CASSPEETGGYG. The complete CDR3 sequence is CASSPEETGGYGYTF.

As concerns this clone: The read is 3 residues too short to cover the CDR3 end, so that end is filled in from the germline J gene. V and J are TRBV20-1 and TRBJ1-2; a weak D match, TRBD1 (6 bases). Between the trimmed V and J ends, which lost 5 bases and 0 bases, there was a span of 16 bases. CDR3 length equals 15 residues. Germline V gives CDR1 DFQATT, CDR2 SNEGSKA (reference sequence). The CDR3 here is CSAETRDTTNYGYTF. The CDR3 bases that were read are TGCAGTGCTGAGACCCGGGACACTACTAACTATGGC.

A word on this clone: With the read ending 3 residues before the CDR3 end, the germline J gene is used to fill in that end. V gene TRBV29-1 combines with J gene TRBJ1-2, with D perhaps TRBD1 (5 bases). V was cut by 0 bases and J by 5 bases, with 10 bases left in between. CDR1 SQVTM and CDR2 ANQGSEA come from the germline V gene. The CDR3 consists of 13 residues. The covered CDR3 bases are TGCAGCGTTGAAGAGGGGCAGTCTTATGGC. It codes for CSVEEGQSYG. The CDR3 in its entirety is CSVEEGQSYGYTF.

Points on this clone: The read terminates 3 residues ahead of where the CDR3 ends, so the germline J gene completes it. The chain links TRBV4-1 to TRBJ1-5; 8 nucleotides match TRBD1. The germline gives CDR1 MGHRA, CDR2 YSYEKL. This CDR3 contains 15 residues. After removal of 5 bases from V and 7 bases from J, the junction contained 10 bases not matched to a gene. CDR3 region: CASSSHRGYGQPQHF. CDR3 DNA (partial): TGCGCCAGCAGCTCTCACAGGGGGTATGGGCAGCCC.

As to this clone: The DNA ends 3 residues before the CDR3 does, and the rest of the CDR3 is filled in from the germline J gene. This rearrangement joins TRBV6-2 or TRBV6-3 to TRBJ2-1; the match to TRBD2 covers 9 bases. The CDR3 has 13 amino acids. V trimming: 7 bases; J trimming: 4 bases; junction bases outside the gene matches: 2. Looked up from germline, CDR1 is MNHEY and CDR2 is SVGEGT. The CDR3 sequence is CASTLAGYNEQFF. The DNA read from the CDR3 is TGTGCCAGCACCCTAGCGGGGTACAATGAG.

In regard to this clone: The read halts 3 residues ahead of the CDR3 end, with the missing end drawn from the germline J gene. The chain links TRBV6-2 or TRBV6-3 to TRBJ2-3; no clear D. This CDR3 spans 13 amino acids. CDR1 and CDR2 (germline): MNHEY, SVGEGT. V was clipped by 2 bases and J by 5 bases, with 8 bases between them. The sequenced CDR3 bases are TGTGCCAGCAGTTACGTTGCGGTAGATACG. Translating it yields CASSYVAVDT. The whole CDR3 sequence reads CASSYVAVDTQYF.

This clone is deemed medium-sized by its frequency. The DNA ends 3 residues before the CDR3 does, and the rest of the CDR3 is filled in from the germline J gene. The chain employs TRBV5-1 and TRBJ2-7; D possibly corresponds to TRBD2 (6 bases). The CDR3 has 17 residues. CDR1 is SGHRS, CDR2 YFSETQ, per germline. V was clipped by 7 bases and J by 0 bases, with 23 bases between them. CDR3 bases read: TGCGCCAGCCGGGCAGGACTATACCCCCCGAGCTCCTACGAG. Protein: CASRAGLYPPSSYE. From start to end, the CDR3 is CASRAGLYPPSSYEQYF.

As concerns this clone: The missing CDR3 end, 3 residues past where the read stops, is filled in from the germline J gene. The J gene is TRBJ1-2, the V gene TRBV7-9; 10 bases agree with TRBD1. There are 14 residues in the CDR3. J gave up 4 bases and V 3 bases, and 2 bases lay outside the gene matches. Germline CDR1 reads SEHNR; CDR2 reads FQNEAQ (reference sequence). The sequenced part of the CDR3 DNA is TGTGCCAGCAGCTTGACAGGGGGCGGCTATGGC. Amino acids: CASSLTGGGYG. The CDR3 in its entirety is CASSLTGGGYGYTF.

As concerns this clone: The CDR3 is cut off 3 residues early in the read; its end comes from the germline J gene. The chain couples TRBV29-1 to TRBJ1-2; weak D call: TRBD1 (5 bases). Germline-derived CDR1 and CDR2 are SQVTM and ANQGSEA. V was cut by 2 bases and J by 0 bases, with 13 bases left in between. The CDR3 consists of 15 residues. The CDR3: CSVEPAGGTNYGYTF. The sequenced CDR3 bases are TGCAGCGTTGAACCCGCCGGGGGAACTAACTATGGC.

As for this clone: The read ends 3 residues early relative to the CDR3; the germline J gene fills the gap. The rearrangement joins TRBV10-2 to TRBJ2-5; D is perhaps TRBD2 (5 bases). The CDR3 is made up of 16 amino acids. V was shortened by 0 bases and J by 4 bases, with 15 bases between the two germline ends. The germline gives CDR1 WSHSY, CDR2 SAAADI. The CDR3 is CASSESGYSVGETQYF. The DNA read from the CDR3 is TGCGCCAGCAGTGAGTCAGGTTATAGCGTGGGAGAGACC.

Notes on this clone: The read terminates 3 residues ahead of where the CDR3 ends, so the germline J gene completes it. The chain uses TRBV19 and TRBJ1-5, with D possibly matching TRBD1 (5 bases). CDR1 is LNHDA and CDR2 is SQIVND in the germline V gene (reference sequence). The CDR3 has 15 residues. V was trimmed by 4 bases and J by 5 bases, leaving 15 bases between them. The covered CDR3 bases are TGTGCCAGTAGTACGCCTCGACAGCACGATCAGCCC. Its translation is CASSTPRQHDQP. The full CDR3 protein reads CASSTPRQHDQPQHF.

CDR3 in amino acids: CASSQAGLAGSVEQYF. The sequenced CDR3 bases are TGTGCCAGCAGCCAAGCGGGACTAGCGGGTTCCGTCGAG. The chain recombines TRBV7-6 with TRBJ2-7; TRBD2 aligns across 12 bases. From the germline J gene comes the end of the CDR3, since the read stops 3 residues before it. After removal of 5 bases from V and 6 bases from J, the junction contained 11 bases not matched to a gene. This CDR3 has 16 amino acids. Germline-derived CDR1 and CDR2 are SGHVS and FNYEAQ. The variable domain in full, with the rest retrieved from reference TRBV7-6 and TRBJ2-7, is GAGVSQSPRYKVTKRGQDVALRCDPISGHVSLYWYRQALGQGPEFLTYFNYEAQQDKSGLPNDRFSAERPEGSISTLTIQRTEQRDSAMYRCASSQAGLAGSVEQYFGPGTRLTVT.

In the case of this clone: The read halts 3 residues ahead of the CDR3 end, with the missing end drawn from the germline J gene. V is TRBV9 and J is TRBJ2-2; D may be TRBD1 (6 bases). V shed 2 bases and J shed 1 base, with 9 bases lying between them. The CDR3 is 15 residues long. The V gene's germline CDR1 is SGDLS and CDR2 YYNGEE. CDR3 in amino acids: CASSVSGQNTGELFF. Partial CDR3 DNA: TGTGCCAGCAGCGTTTCGGGACAGAACACCGGGGAG.